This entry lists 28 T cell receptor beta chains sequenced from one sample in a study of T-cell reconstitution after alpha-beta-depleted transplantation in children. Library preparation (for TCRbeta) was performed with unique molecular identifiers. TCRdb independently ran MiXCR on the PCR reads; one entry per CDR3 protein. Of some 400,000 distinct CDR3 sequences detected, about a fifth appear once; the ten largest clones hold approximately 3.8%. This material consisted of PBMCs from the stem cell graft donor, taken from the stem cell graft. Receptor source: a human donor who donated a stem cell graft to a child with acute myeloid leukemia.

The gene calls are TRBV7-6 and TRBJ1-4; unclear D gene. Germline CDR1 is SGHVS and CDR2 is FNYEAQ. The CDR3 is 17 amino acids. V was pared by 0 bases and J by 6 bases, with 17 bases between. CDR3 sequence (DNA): TGTGCCAGCAGCTTAGCCCCCCTGACTTCGGGGTATGAAAAACTGTTTTTT. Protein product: CASSLAPLTSGYEKLFF.

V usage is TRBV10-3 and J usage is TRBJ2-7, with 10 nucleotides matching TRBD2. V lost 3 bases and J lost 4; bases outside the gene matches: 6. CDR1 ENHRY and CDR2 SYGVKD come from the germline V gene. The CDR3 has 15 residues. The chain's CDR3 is CAISESSGGIYEQYF. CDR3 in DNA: TGTGCCATCAGTGAATCTAGCGGGGGAATTTACGAGCAGTACTTC.

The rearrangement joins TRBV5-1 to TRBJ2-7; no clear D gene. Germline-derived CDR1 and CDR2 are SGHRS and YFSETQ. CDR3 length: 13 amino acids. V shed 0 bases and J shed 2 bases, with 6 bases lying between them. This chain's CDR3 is CASSLEVAYEQYF. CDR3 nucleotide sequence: TGCGCCAGCAGCTTGGAGGTCGCCTACGAGCAGTACTTC.

DNA of the CDR3: TGTGCCAGCTACCCCTCCGGGTACGTCCACAATGAGCAGTTCTTC. Its translation is CASYPSGYVHNEQFF. This rearrangement joins TRBV6-1 to TRBJ2-1; the D is unclear. The CDR3 is 15 residues long. V was clipped by 8 bases and J by 5 bases, with 19 bases between them. The germline gives CDR1 MNHNS, CDR2 SASEGT.

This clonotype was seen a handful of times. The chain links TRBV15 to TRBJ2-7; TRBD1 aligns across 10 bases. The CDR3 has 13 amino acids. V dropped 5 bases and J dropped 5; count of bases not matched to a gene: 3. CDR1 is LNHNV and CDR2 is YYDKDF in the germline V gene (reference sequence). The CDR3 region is CATSRDRGHEQYF. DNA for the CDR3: TGTGCCACCAGCCGGGACAGGGGCCACGAGCAGTACTTC.

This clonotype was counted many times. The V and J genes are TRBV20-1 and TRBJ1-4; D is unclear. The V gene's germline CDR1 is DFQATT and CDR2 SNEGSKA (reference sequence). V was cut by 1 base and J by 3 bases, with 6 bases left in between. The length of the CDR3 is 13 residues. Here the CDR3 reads CSARVQPNEKLFF. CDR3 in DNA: TGCAGTGCTAGAGTGCAACCTAATGAAAAACTGTTTTTT.

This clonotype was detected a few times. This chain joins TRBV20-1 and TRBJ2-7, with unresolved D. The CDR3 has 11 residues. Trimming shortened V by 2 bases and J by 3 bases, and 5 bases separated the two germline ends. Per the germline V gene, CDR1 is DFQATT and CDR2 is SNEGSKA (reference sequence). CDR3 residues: CSARTSYEQYF. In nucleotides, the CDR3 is TGCAGTGCTAGAACGAGCTACGAGCAGTACTTC.

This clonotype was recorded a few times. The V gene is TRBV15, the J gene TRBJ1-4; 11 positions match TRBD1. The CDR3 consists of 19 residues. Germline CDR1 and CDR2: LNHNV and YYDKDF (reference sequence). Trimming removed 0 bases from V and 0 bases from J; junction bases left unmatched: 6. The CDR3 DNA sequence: TGTGCCACCAGCAGAGATCGGGACAGGGGGGCATCAACTAATGAAAAACTGTTTTTT. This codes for CATSRDRDRGASTNEKLFF. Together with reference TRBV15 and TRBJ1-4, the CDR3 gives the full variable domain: DAMVIQNPRYQVTQFGKPVTLSCSQTLNHNVMYWYQQKSSQAPKLLFHYYDKDFNNEADTPDNFQSRRPNTSFCFLDIRSPGLGDTAMYLCATSRDRDRGASTNEKLFFGSGTQLSVL.

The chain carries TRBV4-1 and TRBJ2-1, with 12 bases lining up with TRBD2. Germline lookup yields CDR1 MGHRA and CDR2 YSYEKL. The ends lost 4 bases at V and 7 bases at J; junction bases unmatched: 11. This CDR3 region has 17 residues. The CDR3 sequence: CASSPPLAGGPVNEQFF. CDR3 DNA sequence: TGCGCCAGCAGCCCACCCCTAGCGGGAGGGCCTGTGAATGAGCAGTTCTTC.

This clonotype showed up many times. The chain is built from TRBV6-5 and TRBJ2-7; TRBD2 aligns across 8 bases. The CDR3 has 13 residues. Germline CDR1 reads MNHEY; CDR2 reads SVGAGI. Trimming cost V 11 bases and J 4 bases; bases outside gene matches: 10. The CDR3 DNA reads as TGTGCCTCAAATAGGGCTAGCGGGTACGAGCAGTACTTC. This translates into CASNRASGYEQYF.

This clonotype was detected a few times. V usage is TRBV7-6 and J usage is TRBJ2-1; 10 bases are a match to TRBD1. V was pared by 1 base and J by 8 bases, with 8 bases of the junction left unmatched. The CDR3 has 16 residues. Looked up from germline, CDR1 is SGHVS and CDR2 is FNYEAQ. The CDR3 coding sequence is TGTGCCAGCAGCTTAGATGCGCCGGGACAGGGGCATGAGCAGTTCTTC. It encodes CASSLDAPGQGHEQFF.

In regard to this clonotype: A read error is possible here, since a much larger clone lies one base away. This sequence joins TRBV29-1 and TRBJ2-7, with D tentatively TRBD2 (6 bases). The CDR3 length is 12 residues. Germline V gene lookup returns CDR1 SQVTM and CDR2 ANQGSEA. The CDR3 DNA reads TGCAGCGGCTGGGACTCCCGATACGAGGAGTACTTC. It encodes CSGWDSRYEEYF.

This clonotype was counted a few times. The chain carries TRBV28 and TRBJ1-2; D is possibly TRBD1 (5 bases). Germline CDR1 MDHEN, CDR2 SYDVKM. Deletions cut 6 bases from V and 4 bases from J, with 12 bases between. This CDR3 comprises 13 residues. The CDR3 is CASSPPGGYGYTF. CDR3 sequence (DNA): TGTGCCAGCAGCCCTCCGGGGGGCTATGGCTACACCTTC.

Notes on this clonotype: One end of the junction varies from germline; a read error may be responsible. CDR3: CASSQYNVQFF. CDR3 sequence (DNA): TGTGCCAGCAGCCAATACAATGTGCAGTTCTTC. The genes are TRBV3-1 and TRBJ2-1; D remains unclear. The CDR3 extends over 11 amino acids. CDR1 LGHDT and CDR2 YNNKEL come from the germline V gene (reference sequence).

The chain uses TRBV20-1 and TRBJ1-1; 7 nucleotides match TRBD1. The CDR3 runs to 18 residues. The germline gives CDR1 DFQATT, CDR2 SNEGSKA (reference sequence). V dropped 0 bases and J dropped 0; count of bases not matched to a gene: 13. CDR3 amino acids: CSARDKDRRLRLNTEAFF. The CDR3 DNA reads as TGCAGTGCTAGAGATAAGGACAGGAGATTAAGACTGAACACTGAAGCTTTCTTT.

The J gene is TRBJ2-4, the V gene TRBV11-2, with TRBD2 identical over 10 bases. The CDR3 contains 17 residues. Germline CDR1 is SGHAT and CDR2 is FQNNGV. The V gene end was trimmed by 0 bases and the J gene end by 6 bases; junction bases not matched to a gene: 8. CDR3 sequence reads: CASSLDRSGRGINIQYF. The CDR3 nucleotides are TGTGCCAGCAGCTTAGATCGGAGCGGGAGGGGGATAAACATTCAGTACTTC.

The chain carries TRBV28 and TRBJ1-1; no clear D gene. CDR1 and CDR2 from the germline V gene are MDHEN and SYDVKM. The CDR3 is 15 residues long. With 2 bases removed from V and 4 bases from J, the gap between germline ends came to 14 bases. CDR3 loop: CASSLVFFVLTEAFF. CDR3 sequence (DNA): TGTGCCAGCAGTTTAGTCTTTTTCGTCCTCACTGAAGCTTTCTTT. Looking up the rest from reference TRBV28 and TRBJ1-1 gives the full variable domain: DVKVTQSSRYLVKRTGEKVFLECVQDMDHENMFWYRQDPGLGLRLIYFSYDVKMKEKGDIPEGYSVSREKKERFSLILESASTNQTSMYLCASSLVFFVLTEAFFGQGTRLTVV.

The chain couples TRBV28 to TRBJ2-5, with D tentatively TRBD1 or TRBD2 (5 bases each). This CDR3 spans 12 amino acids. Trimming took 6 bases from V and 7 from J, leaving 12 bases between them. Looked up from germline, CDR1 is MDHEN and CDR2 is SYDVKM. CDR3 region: CASRPGPGTQYF. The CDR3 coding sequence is TGTGCCAGCAGACCGGGACCAGGGACCCAGTACTTC.

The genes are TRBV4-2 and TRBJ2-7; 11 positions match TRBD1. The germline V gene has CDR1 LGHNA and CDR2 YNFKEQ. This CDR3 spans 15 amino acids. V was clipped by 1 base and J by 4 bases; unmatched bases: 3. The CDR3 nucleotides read TGTGCCAGCAGCCAAGTCGGACAGGGGGCTTACGAGCAGTACTTC. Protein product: CASSQVGQGAYEQYF.

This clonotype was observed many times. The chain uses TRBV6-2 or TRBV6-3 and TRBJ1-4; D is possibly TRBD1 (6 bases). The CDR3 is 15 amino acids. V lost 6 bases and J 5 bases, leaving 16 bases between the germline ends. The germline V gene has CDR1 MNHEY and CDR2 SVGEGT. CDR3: CASSATGQWNEKLFF. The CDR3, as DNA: TGTGCCAGCAGCGCTACAGGACAGTGGAATGAAAAACTGTTTTTT.

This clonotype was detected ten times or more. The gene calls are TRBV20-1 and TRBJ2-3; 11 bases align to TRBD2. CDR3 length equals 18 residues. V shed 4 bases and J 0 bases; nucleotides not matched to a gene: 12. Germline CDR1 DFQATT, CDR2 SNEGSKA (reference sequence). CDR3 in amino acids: CSATTSGIHLPSTDTQYF. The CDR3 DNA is TGCAGTGCTACGACTAGCGGGATACATCTTCCTAGCACAGATACGCAGTATTTT.

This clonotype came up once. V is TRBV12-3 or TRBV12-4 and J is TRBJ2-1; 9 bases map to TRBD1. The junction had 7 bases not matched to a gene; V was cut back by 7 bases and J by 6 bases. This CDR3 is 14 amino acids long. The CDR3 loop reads CASNGQGQRNEQFF. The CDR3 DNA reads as TGTGCCAGCAACGGACAGGGGCAGCGCAATGAGCAGTTCTTC.

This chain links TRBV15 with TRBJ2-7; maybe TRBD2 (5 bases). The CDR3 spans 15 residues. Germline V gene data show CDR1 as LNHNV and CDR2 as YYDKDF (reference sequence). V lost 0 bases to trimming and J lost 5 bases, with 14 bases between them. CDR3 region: CATSRDPSRRNEQYF. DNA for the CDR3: TGTGCCACCAGCAGAGACCCTTCCCGGAGGAACGAGCAGTACTTC.

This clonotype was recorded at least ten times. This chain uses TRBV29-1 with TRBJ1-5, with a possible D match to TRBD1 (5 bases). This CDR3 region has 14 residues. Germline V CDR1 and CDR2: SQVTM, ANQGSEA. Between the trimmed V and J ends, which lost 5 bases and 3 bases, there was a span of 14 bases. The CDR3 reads CSVSQAGPNQPQHF. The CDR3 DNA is TGCAGCGTTTCACAGGCGGGGCCCAATCAGCCCCAGCATTTT.

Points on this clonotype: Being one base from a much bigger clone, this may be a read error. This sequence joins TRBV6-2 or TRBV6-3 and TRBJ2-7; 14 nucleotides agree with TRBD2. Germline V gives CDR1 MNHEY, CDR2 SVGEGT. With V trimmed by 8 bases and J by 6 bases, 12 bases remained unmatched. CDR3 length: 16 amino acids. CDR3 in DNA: TGTGCCAGCCATGGTGGGGTCGGACTAGCGGGAGGCGAGCAGTACTTC. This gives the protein CASHGGVGLAGGEQYF.

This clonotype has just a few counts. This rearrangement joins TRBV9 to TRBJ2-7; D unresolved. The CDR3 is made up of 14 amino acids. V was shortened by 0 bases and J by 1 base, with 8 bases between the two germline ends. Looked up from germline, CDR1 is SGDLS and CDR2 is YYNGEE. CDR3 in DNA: TGTGCCAGCAGCGTAGGTGCAGATTCCTACGAGCAGTACTTC. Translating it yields CASSVGADSYEQYF.

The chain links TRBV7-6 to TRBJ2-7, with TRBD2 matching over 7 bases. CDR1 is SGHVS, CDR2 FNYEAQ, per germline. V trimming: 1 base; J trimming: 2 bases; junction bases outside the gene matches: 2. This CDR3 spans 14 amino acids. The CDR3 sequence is CASSLGEGPYEQYF. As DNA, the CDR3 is TGTGCCAGCAGCTTAGGGGAGGGCCCCTACGAGCAGTACTTC. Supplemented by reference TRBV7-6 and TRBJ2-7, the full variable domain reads GAGVSQSPRYKVTKRGQDVALRCDPISGHVSLYWYRQALGQGPEFLTYFNYEAQQDKSGLPNDRFSAERPEGSISTLTIQRTEQRDSAMYRCASSLGEGPYEQYFGPGTRLTVT.

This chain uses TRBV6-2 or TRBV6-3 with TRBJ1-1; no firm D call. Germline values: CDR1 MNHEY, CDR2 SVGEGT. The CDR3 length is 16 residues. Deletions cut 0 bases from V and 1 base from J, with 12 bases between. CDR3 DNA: TGTGCCAGCAGTTACTCGATGTACAGACCGAACACTGAAGCTTTCTTT. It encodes CASSYSMYRPNTEAFF.